This T cell receptor beta chain was captured by sequencing in a study of T cell responses to AZD1222 COVID-19 vaccine. Findings of the study overall: Donors were chiefly white British, with a greater number of females, and clonal diversity was perhaps underestimated.

The repertoire was sequenced with immunoSEQ multiplex PCR; TCRdb's copy has only in-frame clones and lacks some. The data show about 270,000 clones, approximately 94% seen once. Germline CDR1 WSHSY, CDR2 SAAADI. Trimming stripped 4 bases from V and 7 bases from J, with 7 bases between. There are 11 residues in the CDR3. Comment on this clone: Its specificity is unknown.

The J gene is TRBJ1-1, the V gene TRBV10-2, with D hard to call. This sequence was found in an adult who received the AZD1222 COVID-19 vaccine. Sequencing used peripheral blood, obtained 28 days after the second AZD1222 dose. CDR3 bases: TGCGCCAGCAGTGGGACCGTTGAAGCTTTCTTT. This sequence encodes CASSGTVEAFF.